Below are 7 T cell receptor beta chains sequenced from a single sample in a study of T cells after yellow fever vaccination. TCRdb independently ran MiXCR on the 5' RACE reads; one entry per CDR3 protein. The top ten hold roughly a sixth of the sample, which has 450,000 to 600,000 distinct CDR3 sequences, roughly a sixth seen once. This sample comprised PBMCs, obtained roughly 5 days after the first yellow fever vaccination. These receptors were taken from a man aged 18 to 29 who received the YFV17D yellow fever vaccine.

This clonotype was detected only a few times. The J gene is TRBJ2-1, the V gene TRBV4-1, with TRBD1 matching over 7 bases. CDR3 length: 16 amino acids. J lost 2 bases, V lost 3 bases, and 7 bases had no gene match. Germline V CDR1 and CDR2: MGHRA, YSYEKL. CDR3 protein: CASSHPDRAPYNEQFF. The CDR3 DNA follows: TGCGCCAGCAGCCACCCCGACAGGGCTCCCTACAATGAGCAGTTCTTC.

The chain employs TRBV5-1 and TRBJ2-7; 8 bases agree with TRBD1. From germline, CDR1 is SGHRS and CDR2 YFSETQ. Trimming removed 0 bases from V and 4 bases from J; junction bases left unmatched: 6. The CDR3 runs to 15 residues. The CDR3 sequence is CASSLVTGAAYEQYF. The CDR3 DNA follows: TGCGCCAGCAGCTTGGTGACAGGGGCCGCGTACGAGCAGTACTTC.

J is TRBJ1-5 and V is TRBV10-3, with no clear D. This CDR3 comprises 14 residues. With 3 bases removed from V and 0 bases from J, the gap between germline ends came to 6 bases. Per germline, CDR1 ENHRY and CDR2 SYGVKD. The CDR3 bases are TGTGCCATCAGTGACGCCAATAGCAATCAGCCCCAGCATTTT. This codes for CAISDANSNQPQHF.

V and J are TRBV19 and TRBJ2-1; the match to TRBD1 covers 8 bases. Germline trimming cut 4 bases from V and 8 bases from J; bases unmatched to any gene: 10. CDR3 length: 15 residues. CDR1 and CDR2 from the germline V gene are LNHDA and SQIVND (reference sequence). The CDR3, as DNA: TGTGCCAGTAGTACGGACAGGGCGGGTCAAGATGAGCAGTTCTTC. Protein product: CASSTDRAGQDEQFF.

This clonotype turned up a few times. The CDR3 coding sequence is TGCGCCAGCAGGATCGACGGATCTATGGGGGGCTACACCTTC. Residues: CASRIDGSMGGYTF. This sequence joins TRBV5-1 and TRBJ1-2; no definite D call. CDR3 size: 14 residues. V shed 5 bases and J shed 8 bases, with 19 bases lying between them. Germline CDR1 reads SGHRS; CDR2 reads YFSETQ.

The CDR3 DNA reads TGTGCCAGCAGCCGAAGGACCGTAGCGGGGCCCACAGATACGCAGTATTTT. Translating it yields CASSRRTVAGPTDTQYF. The chain carries TRBV27 and TRBJ2-3; 8 nucleotides match TRBD2. The CDR3 totals 17 residues. Trimming at V came to 6 bases and at J to 2 bases, leaving 13 bases not matched to a gene. In germline, CDR1 is MNHEY, CDR2 SMNVEV (reference sequence).

A few counts support this clonotype. The chain is built from TRBV7-3 and TRBJ2-7; 7 bases are shared with TRBD1. Per germline, CDR1 SGHTA and CDR2 FQGTGA. V shed 4 bases, J shed 6 bases, and the junction held 9 bases outside the gene matches. The CDR3 contains 14 residues. CDR3 region: CASSWTDRVTEQYF. DNA for the CDR3: TGTGCCAGCAGCTGGACAGACAGGGTAACCGAGCAGTACTTC.